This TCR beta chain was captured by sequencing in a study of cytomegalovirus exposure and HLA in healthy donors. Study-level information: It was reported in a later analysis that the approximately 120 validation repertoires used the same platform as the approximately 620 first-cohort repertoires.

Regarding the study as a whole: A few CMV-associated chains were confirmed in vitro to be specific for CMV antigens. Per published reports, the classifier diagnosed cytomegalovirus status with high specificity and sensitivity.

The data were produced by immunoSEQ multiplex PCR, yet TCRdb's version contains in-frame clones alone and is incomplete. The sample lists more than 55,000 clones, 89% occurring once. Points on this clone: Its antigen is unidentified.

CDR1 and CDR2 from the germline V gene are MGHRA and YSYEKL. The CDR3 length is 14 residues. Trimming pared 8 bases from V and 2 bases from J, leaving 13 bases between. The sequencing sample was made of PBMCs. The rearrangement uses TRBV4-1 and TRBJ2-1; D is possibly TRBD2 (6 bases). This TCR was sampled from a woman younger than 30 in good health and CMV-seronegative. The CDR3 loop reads CASQGGTTYNEQFF. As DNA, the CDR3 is TGCGCCAGCCAAGGCGGGACGACCTACAATGAGCAGTTCTTC.